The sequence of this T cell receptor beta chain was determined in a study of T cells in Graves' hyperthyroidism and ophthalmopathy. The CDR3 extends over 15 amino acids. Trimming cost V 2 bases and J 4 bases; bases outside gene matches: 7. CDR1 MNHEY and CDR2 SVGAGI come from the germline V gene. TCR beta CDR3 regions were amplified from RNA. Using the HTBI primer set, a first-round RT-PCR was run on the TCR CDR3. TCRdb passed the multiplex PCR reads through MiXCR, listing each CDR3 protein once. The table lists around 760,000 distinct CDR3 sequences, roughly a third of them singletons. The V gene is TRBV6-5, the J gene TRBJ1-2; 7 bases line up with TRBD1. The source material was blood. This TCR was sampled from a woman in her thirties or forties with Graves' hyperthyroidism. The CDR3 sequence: CASSYTRTGAYGYTF. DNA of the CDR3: TGTGCCAGCAGTTACACCCGGACAGGTGCCTATGGCTACACCTTC.